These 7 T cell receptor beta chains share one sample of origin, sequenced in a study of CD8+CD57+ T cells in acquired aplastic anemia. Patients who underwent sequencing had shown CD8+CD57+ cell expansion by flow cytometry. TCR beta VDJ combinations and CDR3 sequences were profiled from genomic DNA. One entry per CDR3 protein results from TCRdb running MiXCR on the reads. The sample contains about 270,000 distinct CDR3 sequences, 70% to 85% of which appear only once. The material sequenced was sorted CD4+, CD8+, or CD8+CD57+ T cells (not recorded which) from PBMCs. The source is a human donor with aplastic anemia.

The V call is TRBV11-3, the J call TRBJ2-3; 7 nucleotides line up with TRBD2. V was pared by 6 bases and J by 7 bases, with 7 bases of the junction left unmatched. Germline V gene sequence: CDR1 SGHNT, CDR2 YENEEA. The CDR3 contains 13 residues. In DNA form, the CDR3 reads TGTGCCAGCAGGGGAGGGGCGGCCAATACGCAGTATTTT. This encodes CASRGGAANTQYF.

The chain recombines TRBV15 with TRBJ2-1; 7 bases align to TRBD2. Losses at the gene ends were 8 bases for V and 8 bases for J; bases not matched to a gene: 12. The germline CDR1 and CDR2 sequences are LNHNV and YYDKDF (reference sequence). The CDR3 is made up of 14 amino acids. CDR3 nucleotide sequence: TGTGCCACCGGCACTGGCGGGGGTAGAGATGAGCAGTTCTTC. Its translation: CATGTGGGRDEQFF.

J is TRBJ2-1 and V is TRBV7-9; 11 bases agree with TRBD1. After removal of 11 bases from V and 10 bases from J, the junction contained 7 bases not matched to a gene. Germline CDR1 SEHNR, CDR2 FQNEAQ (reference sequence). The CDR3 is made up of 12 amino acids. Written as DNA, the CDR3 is TGTGCCGGACAGGGGGCTATCGAGGAGCAGTTCTTC. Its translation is CAGQGAIEEQFF.

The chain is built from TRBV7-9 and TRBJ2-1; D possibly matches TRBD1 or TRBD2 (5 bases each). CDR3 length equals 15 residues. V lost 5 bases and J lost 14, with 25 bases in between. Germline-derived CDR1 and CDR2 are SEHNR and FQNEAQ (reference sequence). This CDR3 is CASSRDGSYGANEFF. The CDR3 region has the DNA TGTGCCAGCAGCAGAGATGGAAGCTACGGGGCCAACGAGTTCTTC.

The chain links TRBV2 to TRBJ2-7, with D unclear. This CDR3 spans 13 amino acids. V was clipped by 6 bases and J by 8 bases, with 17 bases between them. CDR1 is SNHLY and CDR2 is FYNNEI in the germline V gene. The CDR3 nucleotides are TGTGCCAGCAGGGTCCTGACTGCATACAAGCAGTACTTC. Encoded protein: CASRVLTAYKQYF. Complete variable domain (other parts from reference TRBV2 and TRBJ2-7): EPEVTQTPSHQVTQMGQEVILRCVPISNHLYFYWYRQILGQKVEFLVSFYNNEISEKSEIFDDQFSVERPDGSNFTLKIRSTKLEDSAMYFCASRVLTAYKQYFGPGTRLTVT.

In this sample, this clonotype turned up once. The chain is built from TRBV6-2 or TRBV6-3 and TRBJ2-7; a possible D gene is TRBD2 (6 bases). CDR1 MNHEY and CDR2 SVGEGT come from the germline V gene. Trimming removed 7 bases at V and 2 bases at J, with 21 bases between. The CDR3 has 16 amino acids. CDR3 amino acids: CASTDFGREVAYEQYV. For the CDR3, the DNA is TGTGCCAGCACCGATTTTGGGCGGGAAGTCGCCTACGAGCAGTACGTC.

CDR3 in amino acids: CATSREWGEGGYNSPLHF. DNA of the CDR3: TGTGCCACCAGCAGAGAATGGGGGGAGGGCGGCTATAATTCACCCCTCCACTTT. The rearrangement uses TRBV15 and TRBJ1-6, with D perhaps TRBD1 (5 bases). Trimming took off 0 bases at V and 3 bases at J, with 15 bases between the two ends. Germline V gene data show CDR1 as LNHNV and CDR2 as YYDKDF (reference sequence). The CDR3 length is 18 residues.